A selection of T cell receptor beta chains follows, all from one sample in a study of blood T cell repertoires in COVID-19. This table comes from immunoSEQ multiplex PCR, and its TCRdb copy is limited to in-frame clones, with some not included. The sample holds about 64,000 clones, about nine tenths seen once. Sequencing was done on a sample of peripheral blood. Receptors were obtained from a man aged 45 to 65 with active COVID-19. Both conserved end residues are part of each CDR3. Each record gives: J gene, clone size, D gene, V gene, CDR3 protein, CDR3 DNA. The D gene is left open where the match is weak. The listing skips clone size in some rows; elsewhere it reads once, few, many or a size class.

>TRBJ2-7|few|NA|TRBV5-1
CASSLGTSGLEQYF
TGCGCCAGCAGCTTGGGTACCTCGGGGTTAGAGCAGTACTTC
>TRBJ2-2|NA|NA|TRBV5-5
CASSLEISRSGELFF
TGTGCCAGCAGCTTGGAAATATCCAGGTCCGGGGAGCTGTTTTTT
>TRBJ2-5|NA|TRBD1|TRBV28
CASSTRQGSTWETQYF
TGTGCCAGCAGTACCCGACAGGGCTCGACGTGGGAGACCCAGTACTTC
>TRBJ2-7|NA|TRBD2|TRBV5-8
CASRNERGSSYEQYF
TGTGCCAGCAGGAACGAGCGGGGAAGCTCCTACGAGCAGTACTTC
>TRBJ2-3|NA|TRBD2|TRBV27
CASSTSGRPYRGDTQYF
TGTGCCAGCAGTACTAGCGGGAGACCTTACAGAGGAGATACGCAGTATTTT
>TRBJ2-5|NA|TRBD1|TRBV24-1
CATRGTGLETQYF
TGTGCCACCAGGGGGACAGGACTAGAGACCCAGTACTTC
>TRBJ2-7|NA|TRBD1|TRBV2
CASRRDRTSYEQYF
TGTGCCAGCAGAAGGGACAGGACCTCCTACGAGCAGTACTTC
>TRBJ2-3|NA|NA|TRBV28
CASRSSPSTDTQYF
TGTGCCAGCAGGAGCTCCCCTAGCACAGATACGCAGTATTTT
>TRBJ2-3|NA|TRBD2|TRBV5-1
CASSPSAGGDTQYF
TGCGCCAGCAGCCCCTCGGCGGGGGGCGATACGCAGTATTTT
>TRBJ1-2|NA|NA|TRBV4-1
CASRGLVGSTTYGYTF
TGCGCCAGCAGGGGTCTAGTCGGCAGCACAACCTATGGCTACACCTTC
>TRBJ1-4|NA|NA|TRBV28
CASSFGRELFF
TGTGCCAGCAGTTTCGGGAGAGAACTGTTTTTT
>TRBJ2-1|NA|NA|TRBV9
CASSSPAASSSYNEQFF
TGTGCCAGCAGCTCCCCCGCCGCGTCGAGCTCCTACAATGAGCAGTTCTTC
>TRBJ2-7|NA|NA|TRBV19
CASSIGAPDYHSYEQYF
TGTGCCAGTAGTATTGGAGCCCCAGACTATCACTCCTACGAGCAGTACTTC
>TRBJ1-6|NA|NA|TRBV18
CASSPASSYNSPLHF
TGTGCCAGCTCCCCGGCTAGCTCCTATAATTCACCCCTCCACTTT